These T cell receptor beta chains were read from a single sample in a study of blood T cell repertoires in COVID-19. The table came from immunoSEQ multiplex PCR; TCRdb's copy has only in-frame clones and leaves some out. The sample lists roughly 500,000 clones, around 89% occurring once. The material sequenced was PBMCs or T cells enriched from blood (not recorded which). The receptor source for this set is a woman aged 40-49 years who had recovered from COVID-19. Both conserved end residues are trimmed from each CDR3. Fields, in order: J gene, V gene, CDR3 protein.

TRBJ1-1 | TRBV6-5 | ASSAGGGNSEAF
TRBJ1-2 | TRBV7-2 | ASSSHQGLGYT
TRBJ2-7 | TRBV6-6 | ASSLRAQTGGVYEQY
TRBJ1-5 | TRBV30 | AWSVSDNQPQH
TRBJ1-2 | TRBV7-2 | ASSLQPGQGSRYT
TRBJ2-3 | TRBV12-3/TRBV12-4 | ASSRTGADTQY
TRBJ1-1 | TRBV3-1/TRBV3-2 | ASSEIRTGGGAF
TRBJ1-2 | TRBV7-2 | ASSDRGASNYGYT
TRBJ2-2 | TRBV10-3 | AISDWGLAGVDTGELF
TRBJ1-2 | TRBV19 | ASTNSGQGWGGYT
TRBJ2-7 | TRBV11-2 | ASSLGDIAYEQY
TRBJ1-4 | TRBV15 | ATRGTNEKLF
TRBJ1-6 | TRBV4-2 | ASSPSGGNTPLH
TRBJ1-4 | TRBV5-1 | ASSSGGSTNEKLF
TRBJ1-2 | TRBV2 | ASKTPGDGYT
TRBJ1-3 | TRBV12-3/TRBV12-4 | ASNPRGSALD
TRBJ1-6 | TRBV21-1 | ASSTIPRGNSPLH
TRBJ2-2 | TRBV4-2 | ASSQVIGGHGELF
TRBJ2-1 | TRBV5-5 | ASSPGYLLPGNEQF
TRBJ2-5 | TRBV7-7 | ASSLGQVSPETQY
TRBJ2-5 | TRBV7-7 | ASTRTSGSSETQY
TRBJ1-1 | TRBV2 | ASSYQGEAF
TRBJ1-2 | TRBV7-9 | ASSSNDYGYT
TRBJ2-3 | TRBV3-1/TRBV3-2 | ASSQELGPWLAGGDTQY
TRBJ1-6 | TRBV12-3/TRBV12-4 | ASRGSNSPLH
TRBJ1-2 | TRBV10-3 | ASGTGVKDGYT